Listed below are T cell receptor beta chains from one sample, sequenced in a study of CD8 T cells in ankylosing spondylitis. TCRdb fed the 5' RACE reads into MiXCR, producing one record per CDR3 protein. The sample consists of about 170,000 distinct CDR3 sequences, about 18% of them appearing once. Sequenced sample: blood, either unsorted or a sorted T cell fraction (not recorded which). The receptors here all came from a male donor with ankylosing spondylitis or in good health (not recorded which). The conserved cysteine and the conserved F or W are not part of the CDR3 here. Fields, in order: J gene, V gene, CDR3 protein.

>TRBJ2-1|TRBV5-1
ASSLGQGIDEQF
>TRBJ2-3|TRBV3-1
ASSPSVGTDTQY
>TRBJ2-1|TRBV6-5
ASSYLGGVSYNEQF
>TRBJ1-2|TRBV20-1
SATGYGYT
>TRBJ2-5|TRBV29-1
SVAFEETQY
>TRBJ2-2|TRBV5-1
ASSRGQGTNTGELF
>TRBJ1-1|TRBV29-1
SVERGEDTEAF
>TRBJ2-5|TRBV5-1
ASTPGETQY
>TRBJ1-1|TRBV20-1
SASPSNTEAF
>TRBJ1-1|TRBV4-1
ATVGRNTEAF
>TRBJ2-7|TRBV20-1
SAPTATEQY
>TRBJ2-5|TRBV18
ASSGQGQETQY
>TRBJ2-7|TRBV4-1
ASSQIGSEQY
>TRBJ2-3|TRBV7-8
ASSLGISGIMGDTQY
>TRBJ2-1|TRBV27
ASSLTKGSYNEQF
>TRBJ2-6|TRBV20-1
SAFRPGANVLT
>TRBJ1-1|TRBV20-1
SARTTGDRGVPEAF